This T cell receptor beta chain was sequenced during a study of blood T cell repertoires in COVID-19. Study background: COVID-19 samples, acute and convalescent, were from the United States, Italy and Spain.

The CDR3 has 17 residues. V was shortened by 8 bases and J by 4 bases, with 26 bases between the two germline ends. Germline CDR1 SGHVS, CDR2 FNYEAQ. Authors' methods: It was from reference gene primer amplification that nucleated cell counts were estimated. Here immunoSEQ multiplex PCR was the method, and the copy in TCRdb shows in-frame clones only, minus some. The V and J calls and the clone size are those of that table, but D and trimming were determined from the DNA. The table lists 200,000 to 300,000 clones, about four fifths of them singletons. The TCR sequence derives from a woman younger than 30 with acute or convalescent COVID-19. Sequencing input: peripheral blood. The genes are TRBV7-6 and TRBJ1-2; possible D gene TRBD1, 5 bases. CDR3 bases: TGTGCCAGCTCCCCTGAGGCAGGGAAAGCCTCGACCTATGGCTACACCTTC. It translates to CASSPEAGKASTYGYTF.